This T cell receptor (beta chain) was found in a study of blood T cell repertoires in COVID-19. Study summary: The United States, Italy and Spain supplied acute and convalescent COVID-19 samples.

This CDR3 contains 13 residues. V lost 4 bases to trimming and J lost 1 base; unmatched junction nucleotides: 0. CDR1 is SGHNT, CDR2 YENEEA, per germline. Authors' methods: Estimates of nucleated cell counts were drawn from the amplification of reference gene primers. Produced via immunoSEQ multiplex PCR; TCRdb's table is partial and in-frame only. D and trimming come from the DNA, and the V and J calls and clone size come from that table. The sample includes approximately 200,000 clones, 79% of them seen just once. Material: peripheral blood. The chain has TRBV11-3 and TRBJ1-1, with TRBD1 matching 7 bases. This TCR derives from a woman aged 40 to 50 with COVID-19, enrolled during active disease. CDR3 in amino acids: CASSWTGNTEAFF. The CDR3 DNA sequence: TGTGCCAGCAGCTGGACAGGGAACACTGAAGCTTTCTTT.